These 23 T cell receptor beta chains were sequenced from one sample in a study of OX40 agonist ivuxolimab in advanced cancers. Profiling relied on immunoSEQ multiplex PCR, and the TCRdb table lists in-frame clones only, not all of them. Among tens of thousands of clones listed, approximately 90% were seen once. The sample here was CD4+ or CD8+ T cells sorted from blood, taken in a trial of the OX40 agonist ivuxolimab. Receptor source: an adult with an advanced solid tumor such as melanoma, head and neck, liver or kidney cancer.

The chain is built from TRBV7-8 and TRBJ2-2, with D possibly called TRBD1 or TRBD2 (5 bases each). CDR3 length equals 16 residues. From germline, CDR1 is SGHVS and CDR2 FQNEAQ. V was cut by 3 bases and J by 3 bases, with 14 bases left in between. CDR3 loop: CASSFGARADTGELFF. CDR3 sequence (DNA): TGTGCCAGCAGCTTCGGGGCCCGGGCGGACACCGGGGAGCTGTTTTTT.

V usage is TRBV18 and J usage is TRBJ2-5; D remains ambiguous. The CDR3 is made up of 15 amino acids. The V end lost 3 bases, the J end lost 4 bases, and 15 bases lay between the germline ends. Germline V gene sequence: CDR1 KGHSH, CDR2 LQKENI. This CDR3 is CASSPIGTASETQYF. The CDR3 DNA reads as TGTGCCAGCTCACCCATCGGAACAGCTTCAGAGACCCAGTACTTC.

This clone occurred a few times. This sequence joins TRBV7-2 and TRBJ2-1; 10 positions match TRBD2. The CDR3 totals 16 residues. Trimming took 4 bases from V and 7 from J; bases not matched to a gene: 10. CDR1 is SGHTA and CDR2 is FQGNSA in the germline V gene. DNA for the CDR3: TGTGCCAGCAGCTCCGGGGGGGCTAGCGGGAGAAATGAGCAGTTCTTC. It translates to CASSSGGASGRNEQFF.

V is TRBV6-1 and J is TRBJ2-1, with 10 nucleotides matching TRBD2. CDR3 size: 14 residues. Germline V lookup: CDR1 MNHNS, CDR2 SASEGT. J was trimmed by 3 bases and V by 6 bases; bases with no gene match: 2. CDR3 sequence: CASRLAGLYNEQFF. The DNA of the CDR3 is TGTGCCAGCAGACTAGCGGGGCTCTACAATGAGCAGTTCTTC.

As DNA, the CDR3 is TGTGCCAGTAGGGGGATCACAGATACGCAGTATTTT. Translated: CASRGITDTQYF. The rearrangement joins TRBV19 to TRBJ2-3; D not resolved. This CDR3 has 12 residues. Germline assignment: CDR1 LNHDA and CDR2 SQIVND (reference sequence). Trimming removed 6 bases from V and 2 bases from J, with 6 bases in between. The complete variable domain, with remaining parts taken from reference TRBV19 and TRBJ2-3, reads DGGITQSPKYLFRKEGQNVTLSCEQNLNHDAMYWYRQDPGQGLRLIYYSQIVNDFQKGDIAEGYSVSREKKESFPLTVTSAQKNPTAFYLCASRGITDTQYFGPGTRLTVL.

V is TRBV27 and J is TRBJ1-5; a weak D match, TRBD1 (5 bases). Deletions cut 5 bases from V and 1 base from J, with 9 bases between. Germline CDR1 and CDR2: MNHEY and SMNVEV (reference sequence). This CDR3 has 14 residues. CDR3 in amino acids: CASSAGWSNQPQHF. CDR3 bases: TGTGCCAGCAGTGCAGGGTGGAGCAATCAGCCCCAGCATTTT.

This chain uses TRBV6-5 with TRBJ1-1, with D tentatively TRBD1 (5 bases). Germline V gives CDR1 MNHEY, CDR2 SVGAGI. The CDR3 length is 13 residues. V lost 6 bases and J lost 0, with 8 bases in between. CDR3 protein: CASRQTVNTEAFF. The CDR3 DNA follows: TGTGCCAGCAGACAGACAGTGAACACTGAAGCTTTCTTT.

The rearrangement joins TRBV28 to TRBJ2-4; TRBD2 is a possible D gene (6 bases). The V end lost 10 bases, the J end lost 5 bases, and 12 bases lay between the germline ends. Germline V CDR1 and CDR2: MDHEN, SYDVKM. The CDR3 is 12 residues long. CDR3 region: CATRLGQNIQYF. Here the CDR3 DNA reads TGTGCCACTAGACTAGGTCAAAACATTCAGTACTTC.

By sample share, this clone is medium-sized (0.01 to 0.1%). The chain couples TRBV7-9 to TRBJ2-7; a possible D gene is TRBD1 (5 bases). The V gene's germline CDR1 is SEHNR and CDR2 FQNEAQ (reference sequence). V lost 6 bases, J lost 0 bases, and 15 bases lay in between. CDR3 length: 15 residues. CDR3 in amino acids: CASSAKQGSSYEQYF. The CDR3, as DNA: TGTGCCAGCAGTGCAAAGCAGGGAAGCTCCTACGAGCAGTACTTC.

The V gene is TRBV5-1, the J gene TRBJ2-3; the match to TRBD2 covers 14 bases. V lost 6 bases, J lost 3 bases, and 6 bases stayed unmatched. The CDR3 is 16 residues long. CDR1 and CDR2 (germline): SGHRS, YFSETQ. Here the CDR3 reads CASKGTSGSGTDTQYF. CDR3 nucleotides: TGCGCCAGCAAGGGGACTAGCGGGAGTGGGACAGATACGCAGTATTTT.

The chain is built from TRBV6-6 and TRBJ1-5; D gene unclear. Trimming pared 10 bases from V and 0 bases from J, leaving 10 bases between. The CDR3 has 13 amino acids. Germline V gene lookup returns CDR1 MNHNY and CDR2 SVGAGI (reference sequence). For the CDR3, the DNA is TGTGCCACCACAGCTCATAGCAATCAGCCCCAGCATTTT. Residues: CATTAHSNQPQHF.

CDR3 protein: CASSSTAPAKNIQYF. CDR3 in DNA: TGTGCCAGCAGTTCTACCGCCCCAGCCAAAAACATTCAGTACTTC. The chain carries TRBV28 and TRBJ2-4, with D unclear. Germline assignment: CDR1 MDHEN and CDR2 SYDVKM. V was cut by 4 bases and J by 0 bases, with 10 bases left in between. This CDR3 has 15 residues.

This rearrangement joins TRBV7-2 to TRBJ2-3; unclear D gene. Germline V gene sequence: CDR1 SGHTA, CDR2 FQGNSA. Trimming removed 1 base at V and 7 bases at J, with 6 bases between. The CDR3 spans 12 residues. In DNA form, the CDR3 reads TGTGCCAGCAGCTTAGGCATAAATACGCAGTATTTT. Its protein product is CASSLGINTQYF.

The J gene is TRBJ2-1, the V gene TRBV27; either TRBD1 or TRBD2 may supply D (5 bases each). This CDR3 is 15 amino acids long. The ends were cut back, 7 bases at V and 9 bases at J, with 22 bases in the middle. CDR1 and CDR2 (germline): MNHEY, SMNVEV (reference sequence). CDR3 sequence (DNA): TGTGCCAGCACAACCGGCGGACTGGGTCAGGGTGAGCAGTTCTTC. Residues: CASTTGGLGQGEQFF.

The chain carries TRBV5-6 and TRBJ2-5; 9 bases line up with TRBD1. The CDR3 is made up of 15 amino acids. Per the germline V gene, CDR1 is SGHDT and CDR2 is YYEEEE. Trimming at V came to 2 bases and at J to 3 bases, leaving 5 bases not matched to a gene. The CDR3 bases are TGTGCCAGCAGCTTTCCGACAGGGGGTGAAGAGACCCAGTACTTC. Translation gives CASSFPTGGEETQYF.

This clone appeared a few times. The rearrangement uses TRBV7-8 and TRBJ1-4; weak D call: TRBD1 (5 bases). Between the trimmed V and J ends, which lost 6 bases and 2 bases, there was a span of 13 bases. The CDR3 is made up of 15 amino acids. Germline loops: CDR1 SGHVS, CDR2 FQNEAQ. CDR3 amino acids: CASSPSGTTNEKLFF. CDR3 bases: TGTGCCAGCAGTCCGTCTGGGACGACTAATGAAAAACTGTTTTTT.

J is TRBJ2-3 and V is TRBV2, with 8 nucleotides matching TRBD2. J lost 4 bases, V lost 6 bases, and 9 bases had no gene match. CDR3 size: 15 residues. Germline lookup yields CDR1 SNHLY and CDR2 FYNNEI. This chain's CDR3 is CASRGGTRRADTQYF. DNA of the CDR3: TGTGCCAGCAGGGGCGGGACTAGGCGGGCAGATACGCAGTATTTT.

The V gene is TRBV4-2, the J gene TRBJ2-3, with 9 bases aligning to TRBD2. CDR3 length: 17 amino acids. The V and J ends lost 1 base and 2 bases, in that order; junction bases with no gene match: 7. Germline V lookup: CDR1 LGHNA, CDR2 YNFKEQ. CDR3 nucleotide sequence: TGTGCCAGCAGCCAAGTCGGACTAGCGATGATCACAGATACGCAGTATTTT. Its protein product is CASSQVGLAMITDTQYF.

This chain joins TRBV7-2 and TRBJ2-3; TRBD2 aligns across 11 bases. From germline, CDR1 is SGHTA and CDR2 FQGNSA. This CDR3 region has 17 residues. Trimming took 0 bases from V and 0 from J; bases not matched to a gene: 2. CDR3: CASSLASSGRSTDTQYF. Here the CDR3 DNA reads TGTGCCAGCAGCTTAGCGTCTAGCGGGAGGAGCACAGATACGCAGTATTTT.

The rearrangement uses TRBV11-2 and TRBJ2-1; 10 nucleotides line up with TRBD2. J lost 7 bases, V lost 1 base, and 10 bases had no gene match. The CDR3 contains 17 residues. Germline lookup yields CDR1 SGHAT and CDR2 FQNNGV. The CDR3 DNA sequence: TGTGCCAGCAGCTTAGGCGGGGGTGAGCGGGAGGGGAATGAGCAGTTCTTC. It is translated as CASSLGGGEREGNEQFF.

The rearrangement joins TRBV11-2 to TRBJ2-1, with 12 bases lining up with TRBD2. The germline V gene has CDR1 SGHAT and CDR2 FQNNGV. There are 16 residues in the CDR3. V gave up 5 bases and J gave up 0 bases; unmatched junction bases: 2. In nucleotides, the CDR3 is TGTGCCAGCAGCCGGACTAGCGGGACCTCCTACAATGAGCAGTTCTTC. This encodes CASSRTSGTSYNEQFF.

The chain joins TRBV30 to TRBJ2-3; D is uncertain. V lost 0 bases, J lost 4 bases, and 11 bases lay in between. CDR3 length: 14 amino acids. Germline loops: CDR1 GTSNPN, CDR2 SVGIG (reference sequence). Here the CDR3 DNA reads TGTGCCTGGAGTGTATTGGGTGTGCCAGATACGCAGTATTTT. The encoded protein is CAWSVLGVPDTQYF.

The genes are TRBV6-4 and TRBJ2-3; D is unresolved. V lost 0 bases to trimming and J lost 2 bases, with 9 bases between them. In germline, CDR1 is MRHNA, CDR2 SNTAGT. This CDR3 comprises 15 residues. Here the CDR3 DNA reads TGTGCCAGCAGTGACTCCGGGCGCCCCACAGATACGCAGTATTTT. Translating it yields CASSDSGRPTDTQYF.